This TCR beta chain was captured in a study of T cell repertoires in cytomegalovirus infection. About the research overall: Both CMV infection and a matching HLA type were indicated by public TCR beta signatures.

Study-wide results and caveats: HLA-C-restricted CMV-specific TCR beta clonotypes were dominant in the ex vivo response. Of the TCR beta families, the public ones yielded a cumulative frequency that identified carriers of CMV plus the relevant HLA.

TCRdb recomputed calls from the reads with MiXCR, one row per CDR3 protein. This sample has some 600,000 distinct CDR3 sequences; roughly 26% occur once, and the top ten carry roughly 8%. A remark on this clonotype: Its antigen is not identified.

This clonotype was obtained from a human donor in good health (CMV status not recorded). Some clones in this sample may be carry-over from other donors' samples. Sequenced material: CD8+ T cells from PBMCs.

CDR3 sequence (DNA): TGTGCCAGCAGTCTCGGACACCTCAATGAGCAGTTCTTC. Translated, it gives CASSLGHLNEQFF. The chain combines TRBV6-6 with TRBJ2-1; weak D call: TRBD1 (5 bases). CDR3 length: 13 amino acids. Germline-derived CDR1 and CDR2 are MNHNY and SVGAGI (reference sequence). The V end lost 5 bases, the J end lost 6 bases, and 11 bases lay between the germline ends.